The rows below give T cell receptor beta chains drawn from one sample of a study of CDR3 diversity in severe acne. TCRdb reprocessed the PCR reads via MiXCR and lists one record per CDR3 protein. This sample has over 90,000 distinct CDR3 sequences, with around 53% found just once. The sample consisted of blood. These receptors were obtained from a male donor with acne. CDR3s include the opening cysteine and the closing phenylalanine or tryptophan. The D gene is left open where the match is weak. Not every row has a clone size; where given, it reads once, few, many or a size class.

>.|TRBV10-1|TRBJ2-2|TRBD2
CASSVAGSQTGELFF
TGTGCCAGCAGCGTAGCGGGCAGCCAAACCGGGGAGCTGTTTTTT
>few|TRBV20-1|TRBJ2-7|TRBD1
CSLSGTGGVYEQYF
TGCAGTTTATCCGGGACAGGGGGCGTCTACGAGCAGTACTTC
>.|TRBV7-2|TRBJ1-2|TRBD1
CASSQDRDYTF
TGTGCCAGCAGCCAGGACAGGGACTACACCTTC
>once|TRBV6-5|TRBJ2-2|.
CASSYPPDSTGELFF
TGTGCCAGCAGTTACCCCCCTGATTCCACCGGGGAGCTGTTTTTT
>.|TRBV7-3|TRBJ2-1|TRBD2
CASSLEGTSGEQFF
TGTGCCAGCAGCCTGGAGGGGACTAGCGGAGAGCAGTTCTTC
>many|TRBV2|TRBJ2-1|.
CASSEGLATTYNEQFF
TGTGCCAGCAGTGAAGGTCTAGCGACGACCTACAATGAGCAGTTCTTC
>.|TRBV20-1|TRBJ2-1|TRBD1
CSASRAGTGGSYNEQFF
TGCAGTGCTAGTCGGGCCGGGACAGGCGGTTCCTACAATGAGCAGTTCTTC
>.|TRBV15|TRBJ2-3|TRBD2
CATSRSPLAGDTQYF
TGTGCCACCAGCAGATCGCCTTTAGCGGGAGATACGCAGTATTTT
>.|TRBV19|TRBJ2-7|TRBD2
CASSTLGLAGGNYEQYF
TGTGCCAGTAGCACCCTAGGACTAGCGGGAGGGAACTACGAGCAGTACTTC
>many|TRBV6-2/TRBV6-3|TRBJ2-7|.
CASRSGRNEQYF
TGTGCCAGCAGGTCGGGAAGGAACGAGCAGTACTTC
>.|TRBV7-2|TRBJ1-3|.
CASSLVARATASGNTIYF
TGTGCCAGCAGCTTAGTGGCGCGGGCCACAGCCTCTGGAAACACCATATATTTT
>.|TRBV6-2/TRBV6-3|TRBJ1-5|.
CASRSPGVRNQPQHF
TGTGCCAGCAGATCACCGGGGGTGAGGAATCAGCCCCAGCATTTT
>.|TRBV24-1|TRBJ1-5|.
CATSDQGIWQPQHF
TGTGCCACCAGTGATCAGGGAATTTGGCAGCCCCAGCATTTT
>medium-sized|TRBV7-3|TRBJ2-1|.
CASSLDADYNEQFF
TGTGCCAGCAGCTTAGATGCAGACTACAATGAGCAGTTCTTC
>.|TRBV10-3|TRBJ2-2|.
CAISDRDNTGELFF
TGTGCCATCAGTGACAGGGATAACACCGGGGAGCTGTTTTTT
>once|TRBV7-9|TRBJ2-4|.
CASSSSGGELQYF
TGTGCCAGCAGCTCATCAGGCGGGGAACTACAGTACTTC
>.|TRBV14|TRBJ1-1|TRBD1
CASSRTGEGTEAFF
TGTGCCAGCAGCCGGACAGGGGAGGGTACTGAAGCTTTCTTT
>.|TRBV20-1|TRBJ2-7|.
CSAPKPGPWDEQYF
TGCAGTGCTCCTAAACCGGGACCCTGGGACGAGCAGTACTTC
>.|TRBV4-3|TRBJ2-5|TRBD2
CASSQFPSGRNQETQYF
TGCGCCAGCAGCCAGTTCCCCAGCGGGAGGAACCAAGAGACCCAGTACTTC
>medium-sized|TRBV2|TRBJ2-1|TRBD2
CASSPPSGRVNEQFF
TGTGCCAGCAGTCCCCCTAGCGGGAGGGTGAATGAGCAGTTCTTC
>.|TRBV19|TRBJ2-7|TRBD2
CASSATSGRIYEQYF
TGTGCCAGTAGTGCGACTAGCGGGAGAATATACGAGCAGTACTTC
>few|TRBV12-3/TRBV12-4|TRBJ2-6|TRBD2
CASSSTSGSSGANVLTF
TGTGCCAGCAGTTCCACTAGCGGGAGTTCTGGGGCCAACGTCCTGACTTTC
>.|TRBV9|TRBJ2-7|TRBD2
CASSGGSSGGDYEQYF
TGTGCCAGCAGCGGAGGGTCTAGCGGGGGAGACTACGAGCAGTACTTC
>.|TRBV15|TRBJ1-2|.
CATSRGGTNYGYTF
TGTGCCACCAGCAGAGGGGGCACGAACTATGGCTACACCTTC
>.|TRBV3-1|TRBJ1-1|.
CASSQGFRGQRTEAFF
TGTGCCAGCAGCCAAGGTTTCAGGGGTCAACGCACTGAAGCTTTCTTT
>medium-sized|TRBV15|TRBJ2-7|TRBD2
CATSRDRGRNYEQYF
TGTGCCACCAGCAGAGATCGCGGGAGGAACTACGAGCAGTACTTC
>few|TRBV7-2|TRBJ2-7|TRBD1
CASSSNRGTYEQYF
TGTGCCAGCAGCTCGAACAGGGGAACCTACGAGCAGTACTTC
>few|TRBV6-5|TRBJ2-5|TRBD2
CASSFGSGGETQYF
TGTGCCAGTTCCTTCGGGTCGGGGGGAGAGACCCAGTACTTC
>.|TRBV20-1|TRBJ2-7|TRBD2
CSARTAGTSGGAGYEQYF
TGCAGTGCTAGGACCGCCGGGACTAGTGGCGGGGCCGGCTACGAGCAGTACTTC
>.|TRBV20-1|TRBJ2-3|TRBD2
CSVSLAEGTDAQYF
TGCAGTGTTAGCCTAGCGGAAGGCACAGATGCGCAGTATTTT
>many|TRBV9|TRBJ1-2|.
CASSATTDNRFGYTF
TGTGCCAGCAGCGCCACGACAGATAACAGGTTTGGCTACACCTTC
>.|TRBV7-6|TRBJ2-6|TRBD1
CASSSRPGQPSSGANVLTF
TGTGCCAGCAGCTCAAGACCGGGACAGCCTTCGTCCGGGGCCAACGTCCTGACTTTC
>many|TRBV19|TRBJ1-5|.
CASSIDAGVNQPQHF
TGTGCCAGTAGTATAGACGCGGGAGTCAATCAGCCCCAGCATTTT
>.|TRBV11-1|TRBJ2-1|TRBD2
CASSPPEAGVPYNEQFF
TGTGCCAGCAGCCCCCCCGAAGCGGGGGTACCCTACAATGAGCAGTTCTTC
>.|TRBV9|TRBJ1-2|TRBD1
CASSTHDGQGSYGYTF
TGTGCCAGCAGCACTCACGACGGACAGGGGAGTTATGGCTACACCTTC
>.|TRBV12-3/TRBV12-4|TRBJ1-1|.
CASSLGAGANTEAFF
TGTGCCAGCAGTTTAGGGGCAGGGGCGAACACTGAAGCTTTCTTT
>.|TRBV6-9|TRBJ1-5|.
CASSAPCDSYQPQHF
TGTGCCAGCAGTGCCCCGTGTGACAGTTATCAGCCCCAGCATTTT
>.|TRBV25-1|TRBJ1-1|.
CASSERGSAEAFF
TGTGCCAGCAGTGAACGGGGGAGCGCTGAAGCTTTCTTT
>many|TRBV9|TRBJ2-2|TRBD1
CASSVHRDRGSTGELFF
TGTGCCAGCAGCGTTCACCGGGACAGGGGGTCGACCGGGGAGCTGTTTTTT
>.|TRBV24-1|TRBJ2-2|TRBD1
CATGCGGTGAIVNTGELFF
TGTGCCACCGGATGCGGGGGGACAGGGGCCATTGTGAACACCGGGGAGCTGTTTTTT
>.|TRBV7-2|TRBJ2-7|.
CASSVHYEQYF
TGTGCCAGCAGCGTACACTACGAGCAGTACTTC
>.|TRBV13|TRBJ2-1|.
CASSAGGDFGSYNEQFF
TGTGCCAGCAGCGCCGGCGGGGACTTCGGTTCCTACAATGAGCAGTTCTTC
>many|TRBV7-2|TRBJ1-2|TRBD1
CASSLSGGTGQGYTF
TGTGCCAGCAGCTTAAGCGGGGGGACAGGGCAAGGCTACACCTTC
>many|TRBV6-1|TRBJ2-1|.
CASSDQVHSYNEQFF
TGTGCCAGCAGTGATCAAGTACACTCCTACAATGAGCAGTTCTTC
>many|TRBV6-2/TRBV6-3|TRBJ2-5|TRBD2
CASKILAVQETQYF
TGTGCCAGCAAAATTCTAGCGGTACAAGAGACCCAGTACTTC
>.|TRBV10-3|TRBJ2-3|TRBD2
CAITKTSRSTDTQYF
TGTGCCATCACTAAGACTAGCAGAAGCACAGATACGCAGTATTTT
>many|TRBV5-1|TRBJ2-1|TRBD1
CASSTGQGAYNEQFF
TGCGCCAGCAGCACCGGACAGGGGGCCTACAATGAGCAGTTCTTC
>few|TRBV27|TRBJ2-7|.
CAGSLGGGYEQYF
TGTGCCGGCAGTTTAGGGGGGGGCTACGAGCAGTACTTC
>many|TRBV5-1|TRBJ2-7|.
CASSLSGDLSYEQYF
TGCGCCAGCAGCCTATCCGGGGACTTGAGCTACGAGCAGTACTTC
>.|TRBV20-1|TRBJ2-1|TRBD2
CSAAGLAGDDEQFF
TGCAGTGCTGCCGGACTAGCGGGAGACGATGAGCAGTTCTTC
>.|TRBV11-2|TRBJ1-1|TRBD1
CASSTGQGPNTEAFF
TGTGCCAGCAGCACGGGACAGGGTCCGAACACTGAAGCTTTCTTT
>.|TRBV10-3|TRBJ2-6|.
CASRRSSGANVLTF
TGTGCCAGCAGGCGCAGCTCTGGGGCCAACGTCCTGACTTTC